The 10 T cell receptor beta chains below were found in one sample sequenced in a study of STAT5B mutations in CD4+ large granular lymphocyte leukemia (dated by TCRdb to about 2022). The method behind the library was the immunoSEQ multiplex PCR assay. TCRdb mirrors the immuneACCESS table, restricted to in-frame sequences. Some clones are absent from its copies; in checked studies, under half trace to an unresolved V gene, and the reason for the others is unknown. The sample includes 25,000 to 35,000 clones, with about 81% observed a single time. The ten biggest clones cover about 2.4% of the sample. Sample: CD4+ T cells from blood buffy coats. Every receptor here comes from a human donor in good health.

The gene calls are TRBV5-1 and TRBJ2-3, with 8 bases fitting TRBD2. The trim removed 2 bases at V and 2 bases at J, leaving 4 bases unmatched. Germline values: CDR1 SGHRS, CDR2 YFSETQ. CDR3 size: 15 residues. The CDR3 DNA follows: TGCGCCAGCAGCTTCGCGGGGGGATACACAGATACGCAGTATTTT. It encodes CASSFAGGYTDTQYF. Looking up the rest from reference TRBV5-1 and TRBJ2-3 gives the full variable domain: KAGVTQTPRYLIKTRGQQVTLSCSPISGHRSVSWYQQTPGQGLQFLFEYFSETQRNKGNFPGRFSGRQFSNSRSEMNVSTLELGDSALYLCASSFAGGYTDTQYFGPGTRLTVL.

The genes are TRBV7-9 and TRBJ1-1; D call uncertain. This CDR3 is built from 11 residues. The ends were cut back, 1 base at V and 7 bases at J, with 4 bases in the middle. Germline-derived CDR1 and CDR2 are SEHNR and FQNEAQ (reference sequence). The CDR3: CASSLGYEAFF. The DNA of the CDR3 is TGTGCCAGCAGCTTAGGTTATGAAGCTTTCTTT. Full variable domain (missing parts from reference TRBV7-9 and TRBJ1-1): DTGVSQNPRHKITKRGQNVTFRCDPISEHNRLYWYRQTLGQGPEFLTYFQNEAQLEKSRLLSDRFSAERPKGSFSTLEIQRTEQGDSAMYLCASSLGYEAFFGQGTRLTVV.

The J gene is TRBJ2-5, the V gene TRBV18; 7 positions agree with TRBD1. Germline lookup yields CDR1 KGHSH and CDR2 LQKENI. V lost 5 bases and J lost 1; bases outside the gene matches: 4. The CDR3 length is 14 residues. The DNA for the CDR3 is TGTGCCAGCTCAATCCGGGACAGCCAAGAGACCCAGTACTTC. This gives the protein CASSIRDSQETQYF.

This clone was seen a single time. J is TRBJ2-5 and V is TRBV6-1; D ambiguous. The CDR3 covers 13 residues. V was shortened by 1 base and J by 7 bases, with 10 bases between the two germline ends. Germline values: CDR1 MNHNS, CDR2 SASEGT. CDR3: CASSEGWVATQYF. The CDR3 region has the DNA TGTGCCAGCAGTGAAGGTTGGGTAGCGACCCAGTACTTC.

The genes are TRBV29-1 and TRBJ2-1; D uncertain. V was cut by 6 bases and J by 5 bases, with 14 bases left in between. CDR1 is SQVTM and CDR2 is ANQGSEA in the germline V gene. The CDR3 is made up of 13 amino acids. The chain's CDR3 is CSVRPFLDNEQFF. The CDR3 DNA sequence: TGCAGCGTCAGACCCTTCCTAGACAATGAGCAGTTCTTC.

This chain uses TRBV2 with TRBJ2-3; D gene unclear. Per germline, CDR1 SNHLY and CDR2 FYNNEI. V was cut by 6 bases and J by 1 base, with 11 bases left in between. The CDR3 sequence is 14 residues long. CDR3 in DNA: TGTGCCAGCAGCTTCGGTAGAGGCACAGATACGCAGTATTTT. Its translation: CASSFGRGTDTQYF.

V usage is TRBV7-2 and J usage is TRBJ2-1; TRBD2 matches 8 bases. V trimming: 2 bases; J trimming: 3 bases; junction bases outside the gene matches: 3. This CDR3 contains 15 residues. Germline V lookup: CDR1 SGHTA, CDR2 FQGNSA. The CDR3 loop is CASSLNAGGYNEQFF. The CDR3 nucleotides are TGTGCCAGCAGCTTAAACGCGGGGGGCTACAATGAGCAGTTCTTC.

Concerning this clone: The same CDR3 can be traced to other DNA sequences in this sample. V and J are TRBV4-1 and TRBJ2-1; TRBD2 matches at 7 bases. V lost 0 bases to trimming and J lost 5 bases; unmatched junction nucleotides: 13. Germline V gene lookup returns CDR1 MGHRA and CDR2 YSYEKL. The CDR3 runs to 18 residues. CDR3 sequence: CASSQDFRLVAGDNEQFF. The CDR3 coding sequence is TGCGCCAGCAGCCAAGATTTTCGGTTAGTAGCGGGTGACAATGAGCAGTTCTTC.

The rearrangement links TRBV29-1 to TRBJ2-1; 13 bases are shared with TRBD2. The CDR3 runs to 13 residues. Germline V gives CDR1 SQVTM, CDR2 ANQGSEA. J was trimmed by 9 bases and V by 5 bases; bases with no gene match: 4. The CDR3 region is CSVKGLAGSEQFF. DNA for the CDR3: TGCAGCGTTAAGGGACTAGCGGGGTCTGAGCAGTTCTTC.

The chain joins TRBV6-1 to TRBJ1-2; D is ambiguous. CDR3 length equals 14 residues. The V and J ends lost 7 bases and 6 bases respectively, with 18 bases between them. Germline values: CDR1 MNHNS, CDR2 SASEGT. This chain's CDR3 is CASIVAWGENGYTF. DNA for the CDR3: TGTGCCAGCATAGTCGCGTGGGGTGAAAATGGCTACACCTTC.